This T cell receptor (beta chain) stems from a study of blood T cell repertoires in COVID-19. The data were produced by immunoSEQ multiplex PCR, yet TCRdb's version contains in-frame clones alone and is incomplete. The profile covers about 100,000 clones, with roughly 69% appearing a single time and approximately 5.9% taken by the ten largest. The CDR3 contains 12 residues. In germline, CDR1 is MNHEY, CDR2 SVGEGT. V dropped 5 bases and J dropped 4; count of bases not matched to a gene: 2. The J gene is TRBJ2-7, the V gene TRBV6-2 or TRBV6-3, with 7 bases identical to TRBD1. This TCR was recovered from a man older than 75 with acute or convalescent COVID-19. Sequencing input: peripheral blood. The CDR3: CASSPQGYEQYF. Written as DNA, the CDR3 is TGTGCCAGCAGTCCACAGGGGTACGAGCAGTACTTC.